This section outlines one T cell receptor beta chain sequence together with its context. TCRdb's copy holds only in-frame clones and misses some; the assay was immunoSEQ multiplex PCR. Altogether under 300,000 clones are present, around nine tenths being singletons, with the ten largest covering roughly 2%. The data belong to a study of blood T cell repertoires in COVID-19. With V trimmed by 2 bases and J by 8 bases, 5 bases remained unmatched. The germline gives CDR1 MNHEY, CDR2 SVGAGI. The CDR3 is 13 amino acids. This chain uses TRBV6-5 with TRBJ1-2; 7 bases are shared with TRBD1. The sequence was obtained from a woman aged 40 to 49 who had recovered from COVID-19. The specimen was peripheral blood. CDR3 loop: CASSYEGGRGYTF. The CDR3 DNA sequence: TGTGCCAGCAGTTACGAAGGGGGCCGCGGCTACACCTTC.